A few counts support the clone carrying this T cell receptor (beta chain). Its target is not known. This sample was included in a study of CD8 T cells in ankylosing spondylitis. This CDR3 has 16 residues. CDR1 and CDR2 (germline): LGHDT, YNNKEL (reference sequence). Germline trimming cut 3 bases from V and 2 bases from J; bases unmatched to any gene: 8. Whole-study findings and limits: Seemingly distinctive of ankylosing spondylitis blood was a TCR beta motif formed by eight highly homologous variants. In ankylosing spondylitis patients, matched synovial fluid reportedly showed significant enrichment of disease-linked clones.

For TCR beta, libraries came from quantitative 5'-RACE with molecular barcodes. TCRdb itself ran the 5' RACE reads through MiXCR, one entry per CDR3 protein. The sample contains about 360,000 distinct CDR3 sequences, 20% of which appear only once. The chain joins TRBV3-1 to TRBJ2-7; 9 nucleotides agree with TRBD1. The sequence was obtained from a male donor with ankylosing spondylitis or in good health (not recorded which). The sample was blood, either unsorted or a sorted T cell fraction (not recorded which). The CDR3 DNA reads as TGTGCCAGCAGCCACCCAAGGGGGACAGGGCCCTACGAGCAGTACTTC. This translates into CASSHPRGTGPYEQYF.